Listed here is a single T cell receptor beta chain. The germline CDR1 and CDR2 sequences are KGHSH and LQKENI. This CDR3 has 15 residues. Between the trimmed V and J ends, which lost 6 bases and 10 bases, there was a span of 19 bases. This entry comes from a study of blood T cell repertoires in COVID-19. The wider study: PBMCs, B-cell-depleted T cells, or T cells were the source of the cDNA or gDNA that made up the material.

Seattle's enrolled individuals joined amid active infection and were then monitored longitudinally. In the authors' workflow: Amplification of reference gene primers provided the estimated nucleated cell counts. Here immunoSEQ multiplex PCR was the method, and the copy in TCRdb shows in-frame clones only, minus some. V and J calls and clone size are copied from that table; D and trimming were computed from the DNA. Seen here are about 260,000 clones, roughly 86% observed once, and the top ten hold roughly 4.9%. Specimen: peripheral blood. The TCR was taken from an older woman with COVID-19, enrolled during active disease. The genes are TRBV18 and TRBJ1-6, with D perhaps matching TRBD1 (5 bases). The CDR3 loop reads CASSGLRGPESPLHF. In DNA form, the CDR3 reads TGTGCCAGCTCGGGACTCCGGGGCCCGGAATCACCCCTCCACTTT.